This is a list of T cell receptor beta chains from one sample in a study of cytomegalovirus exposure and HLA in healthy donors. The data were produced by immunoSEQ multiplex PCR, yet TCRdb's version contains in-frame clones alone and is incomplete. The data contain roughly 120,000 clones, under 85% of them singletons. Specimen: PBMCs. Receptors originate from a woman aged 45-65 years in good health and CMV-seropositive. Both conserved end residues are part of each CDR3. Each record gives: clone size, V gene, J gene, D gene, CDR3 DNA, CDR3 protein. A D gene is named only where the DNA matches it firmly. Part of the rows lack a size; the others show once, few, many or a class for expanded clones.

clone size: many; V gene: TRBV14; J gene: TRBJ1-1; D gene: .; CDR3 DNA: TGTGCCAGCAGCCAAGGGACGCTACAAACAGGGTTTAAGACTGAAGCTTTCTTT; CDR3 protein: CASSQGTLQTGFKTEAFF
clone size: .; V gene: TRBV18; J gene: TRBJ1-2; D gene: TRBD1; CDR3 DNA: TGTGCCAGCTCACCGCTGGACAGGGCTAACTATGGCTACACCTTC; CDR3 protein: CASSPLDRANYGYTF
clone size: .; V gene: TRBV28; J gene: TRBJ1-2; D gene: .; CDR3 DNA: TGTGCCAGCAGTCCAGGCTTCTTTGGGCACGGCTACACCTTC; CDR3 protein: CASSPGFFGHGYTF
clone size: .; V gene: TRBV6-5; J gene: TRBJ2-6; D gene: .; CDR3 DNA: TGTGCCAGCAGTCTCCTTCCTCTGCGAGACAACGTCCTGACTTTC; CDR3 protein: CASSLLPLRDNVLTF
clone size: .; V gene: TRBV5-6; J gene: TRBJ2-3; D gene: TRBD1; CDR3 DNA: TGTGCCAGCAGCGTATCGACAGGGGTATACACAGATACGCAGTATTTT; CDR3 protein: CASSVSTGVYTDTQYF
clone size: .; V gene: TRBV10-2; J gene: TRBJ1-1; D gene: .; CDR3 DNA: TGCGCCAGCAGTGAACAGAGGAACACTGAAGCTTTCTTT; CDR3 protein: CASSEQRNTEAFF
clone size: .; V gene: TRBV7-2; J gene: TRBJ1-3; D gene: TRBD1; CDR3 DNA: TGTGCCAGCAGCTTCACAGGGGACTCTGGAAACACCATATATTTT; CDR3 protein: CASSFTGDSGNTIYF
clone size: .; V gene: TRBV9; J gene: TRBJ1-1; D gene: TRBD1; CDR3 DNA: TGTGCCAGCAGCCCGGGCGGAGGGGGCTACCCTGAAGCTTTCTTT; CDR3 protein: CASSPGGGGYPEAFF
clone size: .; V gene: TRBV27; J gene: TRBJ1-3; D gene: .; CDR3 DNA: TGTGCCAGTGGGCTATCCCCTGGAAACACCATATATTTT; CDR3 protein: CASGLSPGNTIYF
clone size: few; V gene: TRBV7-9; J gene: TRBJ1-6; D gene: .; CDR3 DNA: TGTGCCAGCAGCTTAGAACAGTATAATTCACCCCTCCACTTT; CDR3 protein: CASSLEQYNSPLHF
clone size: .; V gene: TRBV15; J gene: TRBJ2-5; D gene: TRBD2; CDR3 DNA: TGTGCCACCAGCAGAGCGGCTAGCGGGTATCTAGAGACCCAGTACTTC; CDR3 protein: CATSRAASGYLETQYF
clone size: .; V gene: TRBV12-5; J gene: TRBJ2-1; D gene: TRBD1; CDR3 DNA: TGTGCTACGCGACAGGGGGCATACAATGAGCAGTTCTTC; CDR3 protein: CATRQGAYNEQFF
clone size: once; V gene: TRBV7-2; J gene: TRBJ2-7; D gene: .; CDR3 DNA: TGTGCCAGCAGCTCCCGCCGGGGCTACGAGCAGTACTTC; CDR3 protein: CASSSRRGYEQYF
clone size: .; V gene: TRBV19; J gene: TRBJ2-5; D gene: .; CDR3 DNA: TGTGCCGTAAGCTCGGTCCATGAGACCCAGTACTTC; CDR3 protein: CAVSSVHETQYF
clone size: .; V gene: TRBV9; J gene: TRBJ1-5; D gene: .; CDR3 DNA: TGTGCCAGCAGCCTCGCGGGGGCCGGTCAGCCCCAGCATTTT; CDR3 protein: CASSLAGAGQPQHF
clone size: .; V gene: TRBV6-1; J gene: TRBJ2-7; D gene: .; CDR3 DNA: TGTGCCAGCAGTGAAACCCCGGACACAGCCTACGAGCAGTACTTC; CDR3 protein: CASSETPDTAYEQYF
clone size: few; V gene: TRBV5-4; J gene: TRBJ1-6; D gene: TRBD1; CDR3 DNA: TGTGCCAGCAGCCTTCAGGGGGACCACTATAATTCACCCCTCCACTTT; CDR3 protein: CASSLQGDHYNSPLHF
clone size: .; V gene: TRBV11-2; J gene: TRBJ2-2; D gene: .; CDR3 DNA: TGTGCCAGCAGCTTAATTGCGAGGGACACCGGGGAGCTGTTTTTT; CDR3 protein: CASSLIARDTGELFF
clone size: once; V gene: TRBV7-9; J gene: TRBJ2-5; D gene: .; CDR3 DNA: TGTGCCAGCAGCTCCCCGAGGGAGGTGGAGACCCAGTACTTC; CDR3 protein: CASSSPREVETQYF
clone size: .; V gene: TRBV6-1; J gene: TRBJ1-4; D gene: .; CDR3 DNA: TGTGCCAGCAGTGATGGACAGTCTTTCGAAAAACTGTTTTTT; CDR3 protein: CASSDGQSFEKLFF
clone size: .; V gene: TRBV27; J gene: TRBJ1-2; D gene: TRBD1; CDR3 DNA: TGTGCCAGCTCCTGGCAATCCGGGACAGCGTCGTGGGGCTACACCTTC; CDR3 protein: CASSWQSGTASWGYTF
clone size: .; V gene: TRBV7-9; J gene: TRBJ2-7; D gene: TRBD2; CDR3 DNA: TGTGCCAGCAGCCTGCCGACTAGCGGGGGCCCCGTGGAGCAGTACTTC; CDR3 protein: CASSLPTSGGPVEQYF
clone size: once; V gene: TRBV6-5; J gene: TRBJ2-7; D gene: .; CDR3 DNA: TGTGCCAGCAGCACGAGAGTCGGGAGATACGAGCAGTACTTC; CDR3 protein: CASSTRVGRYEQYF
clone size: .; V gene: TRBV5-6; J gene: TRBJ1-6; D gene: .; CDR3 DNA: TGTGCCAGCAGACACCAGGGGTATAATTCACCCCTCCACTTT; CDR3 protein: CASRHQGYNSPLHF
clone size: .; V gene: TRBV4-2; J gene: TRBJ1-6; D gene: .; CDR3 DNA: TGTGCCAGCAGCCAAGACTTCGTGAACAGAAATTCACCCCTCCACTTT; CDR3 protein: CASSQDFVNRNSPLHF
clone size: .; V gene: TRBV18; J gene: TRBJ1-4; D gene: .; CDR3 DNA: TGTGCCAGCTCACCAGCGTCCCGGATAGGGGAACTGTTTTTT; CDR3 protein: CASSPASRIGELFF
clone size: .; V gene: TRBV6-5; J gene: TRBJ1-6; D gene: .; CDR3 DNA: TGTGCCAGCAGGGACGGGGGGTCACCCCTCCACTTT; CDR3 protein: CASRDGGSPLHF
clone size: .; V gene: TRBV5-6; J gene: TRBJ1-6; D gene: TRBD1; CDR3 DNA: TGTGCCAGCAGCCCCGGGACAGGGTCCTATAATTCACCCCTCCACTTT; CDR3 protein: CASSPGTGSYNSPLHF
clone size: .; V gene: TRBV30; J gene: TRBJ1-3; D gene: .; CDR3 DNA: TGTGCCTGGAACCGTCGGACACTCATAGAAGGAAACACCATATATTTT; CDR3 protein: CAWNRRTLIEGNTIYF
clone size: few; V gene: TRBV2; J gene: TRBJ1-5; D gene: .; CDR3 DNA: TGTGCCAGCAGACAGGGTGATGGCGACCAGCCCCAGCATTTT; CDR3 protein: CASRQGDGDQPQHF
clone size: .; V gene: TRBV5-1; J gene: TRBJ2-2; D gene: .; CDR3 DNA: TGCGCCAGCAGCTTGGGTAGGGGGATCTTGGGCACCGGGGAGCTGTTTTTT; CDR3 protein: CASSLGRGILGTGELFF
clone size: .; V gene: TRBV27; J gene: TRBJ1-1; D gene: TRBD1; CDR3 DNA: TGTGCCAGCAGTCCGGGGACAGATGTAGACACTGAAGCTTTCTTT; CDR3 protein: CASSPGTDVDTEAFF
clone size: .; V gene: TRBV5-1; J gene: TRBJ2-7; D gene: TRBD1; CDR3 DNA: TGCGCCAGCACCTCCCCCGGGACAGGGCACGAGCAGTACTTC; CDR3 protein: CASTSPGTGHEQYF
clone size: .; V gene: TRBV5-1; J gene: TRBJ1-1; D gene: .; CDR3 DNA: TGCGCCAGCAGCTTGGGTATCGAGGGCACTGAAGCTTTCTTT; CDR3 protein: CASSLGIEGTEAFF